The source of this TCR beta chain is a study of post-analysis software for immune sequencing data. Turning to the study itself: Relapsing-remitting, secondary progressive and progressive-relapsing multiple sclerosis were all included among the disease courses. General observations from the study: Relative to controls, patients with multiple sclerosis showed significantly lower normalized Chao1 diversity. Patients carried roughly five TRBV segments more frequently than controls did, and TRBV5-6, TRBV5-1 and TRBV20-1 were among them. With F measure, samples from one preparation batch clustered together strongly.

This clonotype was detected only once. Antigen specificity is unknown. The germline V gene encodes CDR1 SGHRS and CDR2 YFSETQ. V shed 5 bases and J shed 3 bases, with 14 bases lying between them. This CDR3 spans 14 amino acids. Presence of unique molecular identifiers characterized the TCR beta cDNA libraries. Out of 1 to 10 million T cells, a few hundred thousand cDNA molecules were generated. Using its own MiXCR run on the PCR reads, TCRdb lists one record per CDR3 protein. This table holds hundreds of thousands of distinct CDR3 sequences, roughly three fifths found once. The sequenced sample consisted of blood. The TCR comes from a girl aged 2 to 9 with multiple sclerosis. This chain uses TRBV5-1 with TRBJ2-5; no reliable D call. DNA of the CDR3: TGCGCCAGCAGACCCGGACCGACAAAAGAGACCCAGTACTTC. Translated: CASRPGPTKETQYF.